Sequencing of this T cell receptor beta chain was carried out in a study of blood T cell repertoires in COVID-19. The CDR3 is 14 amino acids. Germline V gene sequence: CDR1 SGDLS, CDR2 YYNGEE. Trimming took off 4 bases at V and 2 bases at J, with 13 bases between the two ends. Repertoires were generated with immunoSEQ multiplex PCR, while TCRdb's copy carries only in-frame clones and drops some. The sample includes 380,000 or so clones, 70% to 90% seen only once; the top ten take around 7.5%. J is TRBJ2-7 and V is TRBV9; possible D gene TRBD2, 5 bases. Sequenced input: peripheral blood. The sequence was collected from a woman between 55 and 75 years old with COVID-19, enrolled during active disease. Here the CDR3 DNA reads TGTGCCAGCAGCCTCGGAGGTTCTACCTACGAGCAGTACTTC. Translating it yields CASSLGGSTYEQYF.